This T cell receptor beta chain was recovered during a study of response to subunit inactivated influenza vaccine. The CDR3 totals 15 residues. Germline V lookup: CDR1 SGHTA, CDR2 FQGNSA. The J segment lost 0 bases and the V segment lost 3 bases, leaving 2 bases of the junction unmatched. This clonotype was detected many times. Its antigen is currently unknown. TCRdb re-derived calls from the RT-PCR reads in MiXCR, one entry per CDR3 protein. The sample consists of under 200,000 distinct CDR3 sequences, about 11% of them appearing once. Study-wide findings and caveats: It was the authors' suggestion that each seasonal influenza vaccination recruits few new T cells.

The receptor comes from a man between 50 and 75 years old who received an inactivated influenza vaccine. V is TRBV7-2 and J is TRBJ2-1; 7 bases line up with TRBD2. The source material was CD8+ T cells sorted from PBMCs, sampled roughly 24 months after vaccination. The CDR3, as DNA: TGTGCCAGCAGCTTGGCGGGGGTCTCCTACAATGAGCAGTTCTTC. Translating it yields CASSLAGVSYNEQFF.